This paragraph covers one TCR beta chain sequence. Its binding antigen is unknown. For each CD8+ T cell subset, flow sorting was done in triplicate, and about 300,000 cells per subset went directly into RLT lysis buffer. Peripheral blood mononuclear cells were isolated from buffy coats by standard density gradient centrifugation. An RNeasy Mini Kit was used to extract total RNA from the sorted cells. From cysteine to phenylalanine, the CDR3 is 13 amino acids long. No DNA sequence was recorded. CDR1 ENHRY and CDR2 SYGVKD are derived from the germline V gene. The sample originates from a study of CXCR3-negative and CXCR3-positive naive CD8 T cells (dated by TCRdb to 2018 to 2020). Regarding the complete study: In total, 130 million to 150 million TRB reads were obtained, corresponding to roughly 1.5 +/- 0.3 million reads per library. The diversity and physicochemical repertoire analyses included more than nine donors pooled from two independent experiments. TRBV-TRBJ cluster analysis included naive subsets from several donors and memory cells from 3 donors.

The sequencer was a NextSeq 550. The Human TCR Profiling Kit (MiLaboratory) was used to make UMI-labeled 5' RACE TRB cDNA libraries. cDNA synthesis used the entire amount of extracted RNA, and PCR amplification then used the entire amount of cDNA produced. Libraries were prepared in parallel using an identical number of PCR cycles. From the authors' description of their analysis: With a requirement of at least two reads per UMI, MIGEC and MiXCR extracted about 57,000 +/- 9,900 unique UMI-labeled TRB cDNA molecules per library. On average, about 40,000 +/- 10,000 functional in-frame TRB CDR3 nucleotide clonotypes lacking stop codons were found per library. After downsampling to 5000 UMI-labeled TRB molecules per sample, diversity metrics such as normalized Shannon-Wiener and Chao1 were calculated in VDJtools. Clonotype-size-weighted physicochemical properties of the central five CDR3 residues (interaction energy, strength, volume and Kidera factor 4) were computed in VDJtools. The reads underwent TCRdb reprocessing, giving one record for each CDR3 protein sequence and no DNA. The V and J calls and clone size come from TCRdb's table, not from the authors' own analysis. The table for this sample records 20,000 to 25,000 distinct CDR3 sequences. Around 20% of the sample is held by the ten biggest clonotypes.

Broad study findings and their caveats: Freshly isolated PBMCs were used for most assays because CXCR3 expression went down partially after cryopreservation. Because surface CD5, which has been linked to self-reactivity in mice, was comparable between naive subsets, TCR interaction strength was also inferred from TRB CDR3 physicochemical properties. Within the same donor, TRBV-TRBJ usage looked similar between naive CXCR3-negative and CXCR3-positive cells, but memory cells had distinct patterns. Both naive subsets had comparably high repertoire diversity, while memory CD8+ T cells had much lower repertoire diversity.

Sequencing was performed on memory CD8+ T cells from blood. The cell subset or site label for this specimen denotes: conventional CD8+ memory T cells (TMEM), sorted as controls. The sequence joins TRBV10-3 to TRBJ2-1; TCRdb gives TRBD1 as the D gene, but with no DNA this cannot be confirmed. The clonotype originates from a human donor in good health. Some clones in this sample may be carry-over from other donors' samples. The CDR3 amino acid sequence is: CAGGFSSYNEQFF.